This passage covers 20 T cell receptor beta chains from one sample sequenced in a study of T-cell memory formation after mild COVID-19. TCRdb ran MiXCR on the 5' RACE reads and lists one entry per CDR3 protein. The sample lists roughly 280,000 distinct CDR3 sequences, around 15% occurring once. Sequences were obtained from PBMCs or a T cell subset sorted from them (not recorded which). These receptors were taken from a man aged 18 to 29 who had mild COVID-19 (a few samples of this study predate the infection). Cell type and time point are not known.

This clonotype showed up just a few times. This chain connects TRBV20-1 to TRBJ2-3; D perhaps matches TRBD2 (6 bases). V lost 0 bases to trimming and J lost 3 bases, with 10 bases between them. The CDR3 spans 14 residues. Germline V gene data show CDR1 as DFQATT and CDR2 as SNEGSKA (reference sequence). The CDR3 DNA follows: TGCAGTGCTAGAGACGCTGGGGGGACAGATACGCAGTATTTT. Translated, it gives CSARDAGGTDTQYF.

The chain uses TRBV7-9 and TRBJ2-7, with 10 bases aligning to TRBD1. Per germline, CDR1 SEHNR and CDR2 FQNEAQ (reference sequence). V lost 7 bases to trimming and J lost 5 bases; unmatched junction nucleotides: 8. The CDR3 extends over 14 amino acids. Here the CDR3 DNA reads TGTGCCAGCAACGGCCGGGACAGGGGCCACGAGCAGTACTTC. It codes for CASNGRDRGHEQYF.

This clonotype came up once. The chain has TRBV7-2 and TRBJ1-1; D uncertain. In germline, CDR1 is SGHTA, CDR2 FQGNSA. V lost 2 bases and J lost 5, with 6 bases in between. This CDR3 region has 12 residues. CDR3 nucleotides: TGTGCCAGCAGCTTAAGAATGACTGAAGCTTTCTTT. It encodes CASSLRMTEAFF.

The rearrangement uses TRBV5-1 and TRBJ2-7; possible D gene TRBD1, 5 bases. The CDR3 totals 15 residues. Germline V gene lookup returns CDR1 SGHRS and CDR2 YFSETQ. V dropped 1 base and J dropped 1 base, with 12 bases sitting between them. CDR3 loop: CASSLRAGSSYEQYF. CDR3 DNA sequence: TGCGCCAGCAGCTTGCGGGCAGGGTCGTCCTACGAGCAGTACTTC.

The chain has TRBV20-1 and TRBJ2-7; D perhaps matches TRBD2 (6 bases). Trimming shortened V by 3 bases and J by 0 bases, and 18 bases separated the two germline ends. CDR1 DFQATT and CDR2 SNEGSKA come from the germline V gene (reference sequence). CDR3 length equals 16 residues. CDR3 bases: TGCAGTGCTAGCCCCCCCGTTGGGGGGTCCTCCTACGAGCAGTACTTC. Its protein product is CSASPPVGGSSYEQYF.

This clonotype appeared a few times. V and J are TRBV4-2 and TRBJ2-1, with 9 bases matching TRBD2. The CDR3 spans 18 residues. Germline V gene data show CDR1 as LGHNA and CDR2 as YNFKEQ. The V segment lost 0 bases and the J segment 4 bases; nucleotides outside the gene matches: 10. CDR3 sequence: CASSQDWASGDLYNEQFF. CDR3 sequence (DNA): TGTGCCAGCAGCCAAGATTGGGCTAGCGGGGACCTGTACAATGAGCAGTTCTTC.

This clonotype has just a few counts. The V and J genes are TRBV28 and TRBJ2-7, with D perhaps matching TRBD2 (6 bases). V was pared by 4 bases and J by 1 base, with 14 bases between. Germline V lookup: CDR1 MDHEN, CDR2 SYDVKM. This CDR3 is built from 15 residues. The CDR3 coding sequence is TGTGCCAGCAGTTCCCCCGCGGGACCTTCCTACGAGCAGTACGTC. This codes for CASSSPAGPSYEQYV.

The sample holds many counts of this clonotype. The V gene is TRBV4-3, the J gene TRBJ2-2; D might be TRBD1 (6 bases). V was cut by 5 bases and J by 4 bases, with 17 bases left in between. The CDR3 runs 16 residues. Germline loops: CDR1 LGHNA, CDR2 YSLEER. This chain's CDR3 is CASSVGTLYSTGELFF. The CDR3 bases are TGCGCCAGCAGCGTCGGGACATTGTACAGCACCGGGGAGCTGTTTTTT.

This clonotype was observed a few times. V usage is TRBV5-1 and J usage is TRBJ2-7, with D unresolved. The CDR3 loop spans 14 amino acids. Trimming pared 1 base from V and 1 base from J, leaving 9 bases between. Germline V gene sequence: CDR1 SGHRS, CDR2 YFSETQ. CDR3 sequence: CASSLSPQSYEQYF. The CDR3 DNA reads as TGCGCCAGCAGCTTGAGTCCGCAATCCTACGAGCAGTACTTC.

This chain connects TRBV28 to TRBJ2-7; 8 positions agree with TRBD1. The ends lost 6 bases at V and 0 bases at J; junction bases unmatched: 7. The CDR3 sequence is 15 residues long. Germline CDR1 MDHEN, CDR2 SYDVKM. CDR3 DNA sequence: TGTGCCAGCAGCACCGACAGGGGAGTCTCCTACGAGCAGTACGTC. This gives the protein CASSTDRGVSYEQYV.

This clonotype was recorded a few times. The chain is built from TRBV5-1 and TRBJ1-5, with 10 nucleotides matching TRBD1. Germline CDR1 and CDR2: SGHRS and YFSETQ. The CDR3 length is 14 residues. J was trimmed by 6 bases and V by 4 bases; bases with no gene match: 4. The CDR3 DNA is TGCGCCAGCAGCCCCGGGACAGGGGCTCAGCCCCAGCATTTT. Amino acid sequence: CASSPGTGAQPQHF.

This clonotype came up a few times. J is TRBJ2-3 and V is TRBV5-1; 7 bases are shared with TRBD2. CDR3 length: 18 amino acids. The V gene's germline CDR1 is SGHRS and CDR2 YFSETQ. V lost 3 bases, J lost 2 bases, and 15 bases stayed unmatched. The CDR3 DNA sequence: TGCGCCAGCAGCTCCTCGTTTATGGGGACTACCCTCACAGATACGCAGTATTTT. Its translation: CASSSSFMGTTLTDTQYF. Looking up the rest from reference TRBV5-1 and TRBJ2-3 gives the full variable domain: KAGVTQTPRYLIKTRGQQVTLSCSPISGHRSVSWYQQTPGQGLQFLFEYFSETQRNKGNFPGRFSGRQFSNSRSEMNVSTLELGDSALYLCASSSSFMGTTLTDTQYFGPGTRLTVL.

This clonotype was seen a handful of times. The rearrangement links TRBV9 to TRBJ1-6, with D unresolved. The CDR3 has 13 amino acids. With 4 bases removed from V and 7 bases from J, the gap between germline ends came to 9 bases. Looked up from germline, CDR1 is SGDLS and CDR2 is YYNGEE. Here the CDR3 reads CASSTSANSPLHF. CDR3 nucleotides: TGTGCCAGCAGCACGTCTGCGAATTCACCCCTCCACTTT.

The table lists this clonotype with a few counts. CDR3 protein: CAWTAVNEKLFF. CDR3 DNA: TGTGCCTGGACCGCGGTTAATGAAAAACTGTTTTTT. The chain has TRBV30 and TRBJ1-4; no clear D. Germline V gene sequence: CDR1 GTSNPN, CDR2 SVGIG (reference sequence). With 4 bases removed from V and 4 bases from J, the gap between germline ends came to 7 bases. CDR3 size: 12 residues.

Only a few counts were recorded for this clonotype. The rearrangement joins TRBV6-2 or TRBV6-3 to TRBJ2-3; unclear D gene. The V and J ends lost 1 base and 4 bases respectively, with 3 bases between them. Germline values: CDR1 MNHEY, CDR2 SVGEGT. The CDR3 spans 12 residues. In nucleotides, the CDR3 is TGTGCCAGCAGTTACTGGGCAGATACGCAGTATTTT. Protein: CASSYWADTQYF.

This clonotype was detected a few times. V gene TRBV4-1 combines with J gene TRBJ1-5, with 8 bases matching TRBD1. The trim removed 6 bases at V and 6 bases at J, leaving 7 bases unmatched. The CDR3 is 14 residues long. The germline CDR1 and CDR2 sequences are MGHRA and YSYEKL. The CDR3 here is CASRLRTGSQPQHF. DNA of the CDR3: TGCGCCAGCAGACTTAGGACAGGGAGTCAGCCCCAGCATTTT.

The chain combines TRBV10-3 with TRBJ2-6; D uncertain. V lost 6 bases to trimming and J lost 2 bases, with 11 bases between them. The CDR3 has 15 residues. The germline CDR1 and CDR2 sequences are ENHRY and SYGVKD. CDR3 sequence: CAIRQQTPGANVLTF. The CDR3 DNA sequence: TGTGCCATCAGACAACAGACTCCTGGGGCCAACGTCCTGACTTTC.

Only a few counts were recorded for this clonotype. The chain uses TRBV20-1 and TRBJ2-7; TRBD1 matches 9 bases. The germline V gene has CDR1 DFQATT and CDR2 SNEGSKA (reference sequence). The CDR3 extends over 14 amino acids. V was pared by 2 bases and J by 7 bases, with 9 bases of the junction left unmatched. CDR3 nucleotides: TGCAGTGCTAGAATTGGGGGACAGGGAGGTGAGCAGTACGTC. Residues: CSARIGGQGGEQYV.

This clonotype turned up a few times. The V and J genes are TRBV14 and TRBJ1-5; maybe TRBD1 (5 bases). Germline V gene data show CDR1 as SGHDN and CDR2 as FVKESK. The CDR3 loop spans 13 amino acids. The ends were cut back, 0 bases at V and 7 bases at J, with 7 bases in the middle. The DNA of the CDR3 is TGTGCCAGCAGCCAAGACCGGACACAGCCCCAGCATTTT. This translates into CASSQDRTQPQHF.

This clonotype was counted only a few times. The chain has TRBV7-2 and TRBJ1-2, with D possibly being TRBD1 (6 bases). Germline-derived CDR1 and CDR2 are SGHTA and FQGNSA. Trimming removed 3 bases at V and 5 bases at J, with 13 bases between. This CDR3 has 14 amino acids. The CDR3 reads CASSFDRTGYGYTF. The CDR3, as DNA: TGTGCCAGCAGCTTCGACAGGACTGGTTATGGCTACACCTTC.